The clone carrying this T cell receptor beta chain is a singleton in its sample. Its specificity is not known. Sequencing libraries made from TCR beta cDNA carried unique molecular identifiers. TCRdb analysed the PCR reads with MiXCR anew, one entry per CDR3 protein. The sample records about half a million distinct CDR3 sequences, around a third being singletons. This entry belongs to a study of post-analysis software for immune sequencing data. Overall study results and limits: Included in a set of roughly five TRBV segments more frequent in patients than controls were TRBV5-6, TRBV5-1 and TRBV20-1.

Germline trimming cut 0 bases from V and 5 bases from J; bases unmatched to any gene: 4. Per the germline V gene, CDR1 is LGHNA and CDR2 is YNFKEQ. This CDR3 region has 16 residues. This clonotype was sampled from a girl aged 2-17 years with multiple sclerosis. Sequencing was carried out using blood. The rearrangement uses TRBV4-2 and TRBJ2-3, with 11 bases fitting TRBD2. The DNA for the CDR3 is TGTGCCAGCAGCCAAGAACTAGCGGGGGCCGGAGATACGCAGTATTTT. Its protein product is CASSQELAGAGDTQYF.